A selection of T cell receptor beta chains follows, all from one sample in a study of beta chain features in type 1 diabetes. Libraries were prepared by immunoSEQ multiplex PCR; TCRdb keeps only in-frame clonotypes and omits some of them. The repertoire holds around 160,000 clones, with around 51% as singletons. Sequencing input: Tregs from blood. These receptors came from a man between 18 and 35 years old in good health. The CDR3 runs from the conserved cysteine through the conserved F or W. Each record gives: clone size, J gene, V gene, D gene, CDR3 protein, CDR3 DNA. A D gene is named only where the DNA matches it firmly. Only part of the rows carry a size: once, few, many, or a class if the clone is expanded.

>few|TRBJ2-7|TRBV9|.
CASSVDNSYEQYF
TGTGCCAGCAGCGTAGACAACTCCTACGAGCAGTACTTC
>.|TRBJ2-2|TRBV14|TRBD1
CASSQHRDRWSGELFF
TGTGCCAGCAGCCAGCACCGGGACAGGTGGTCCGGGGAGCTGTTTTTT
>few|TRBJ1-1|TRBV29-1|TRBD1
CSVTGGGGTEAFF
TGCAGCGTCACAGGGGGAGGGGGCACTGAAGCTTTCTTT
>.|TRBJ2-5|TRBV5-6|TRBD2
CASSLGLAHQETQYF
TGTGCCAGCAGCTTGGGACTAGCGCACCAAGAGACCCAGTACTTC
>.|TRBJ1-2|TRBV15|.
CATSREKANHGYTF
TGTGCCACCAGCAGAGAGAAAGCTAACCATGGCTACACCTTC
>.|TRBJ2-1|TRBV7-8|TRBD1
CASSPRTGARSYNEQFF
TGTGCCAGCAGCCCCAGGACAGGGGCTAGGTCCTACAATGAGCAGTTCTTC
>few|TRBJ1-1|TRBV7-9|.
CASSSNSYTEAFF
TGTGCCAGCAGCTCTAACAGTTACACTGAAGCTTTCTTT
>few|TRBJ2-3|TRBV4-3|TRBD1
CASSRDRADTDTQYF
TGCGCCAGCAGCAGAGACAGGGCCGACACAGATACGCAGTATTTT
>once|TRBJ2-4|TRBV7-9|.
CASSNARSSSIDPKNIQYF
TGTGCCAGCAGCAACGCCCGGTCTTCTAGCATCGACCCCAAAAACATTCAGTACTTC
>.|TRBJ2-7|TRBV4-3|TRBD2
CASSQDAGEAYEQYF
TGCGCCAGCAGCCAAGATGCGGGGGAGGCCTACGAGCAGTACTTC
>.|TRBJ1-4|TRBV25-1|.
CASSDRRSSEKLFF
TGTGCCAGCAGTGACAGGAGGAGTAGTGAAAAACTGTTTTTT
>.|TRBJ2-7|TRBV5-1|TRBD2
CASSLVERERNEQYF
TGCGCCAGCAGCTTGGTAGAGCGGGAGAGAAACGAGCAGTACTTC
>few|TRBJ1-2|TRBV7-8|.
CASSLVSPRYGYTF
TGTGCCAGCAGCTTAGTGTCCCCCCGTTATGGCTACACCTTC
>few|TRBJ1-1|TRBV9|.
CASSPIAQATEAFF
TGTGCCAGCAGCCCAATCGCCCAAGCCACTGAAGCTTTCTTT
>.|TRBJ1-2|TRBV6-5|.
CASSYRGYHYGYTF
TGTGCCAGCAGTTACAGAGGGTACCACTATGGCTACACCTTC
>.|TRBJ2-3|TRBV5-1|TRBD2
CASSTGLAGGTDTQYF
TGCGCCAGCAGCACGGGACTAGCGGGGGGCACAGATACGCAGTATTTT
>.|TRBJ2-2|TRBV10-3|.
CAISESRFAGELFF
TGTGCCATCAGTGAGTCGCGGTTCGCCGGGGAGCTGTTTTTT
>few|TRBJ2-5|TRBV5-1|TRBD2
CASSLALAGKETQYF
TGCGCCAGCAGCTTGGCCCTAGCGGGGAAAGAGACCCAGTACTTC
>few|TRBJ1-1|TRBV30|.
CAWSAGVGYTEAFF
TGTGCCTGGAGCGCCGGCGTCGGGTACACTGAAGCTTTCTTT
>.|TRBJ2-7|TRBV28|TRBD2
CASSLWASGSSYEQYF
TGTGCCAGCAGTTTATGGGCTAGCGGGAGCTCCTACGAGCAGTACTTC
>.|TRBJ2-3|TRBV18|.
CASSPPFVTDTQYF
TGTGCCAGCTCACCACCCTTCGTGACAGATACGCAGTATTTT
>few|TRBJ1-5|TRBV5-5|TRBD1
CASSSRGNQPQHF
TGTGCCAGCAGCTCCAGGGGGAATCAGCCCCAGCATTTT
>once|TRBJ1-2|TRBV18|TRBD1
CASSGDRGWYGYTF
TGTGCCAGCTCAGGGGACAGGGGCTGGTATGGCTACACCTTC
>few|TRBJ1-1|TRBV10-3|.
CAIRQNTEAFF
TGTGCCATCAGACAGAACACTGAAGCTTTCTTT
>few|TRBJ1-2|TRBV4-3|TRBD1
CASSQTGAAIYGYTF
TGCGCCAGCAGCCAAACAGGGGCCGCCATCTATGGCTACACCTTC
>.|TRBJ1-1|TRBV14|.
CASSQVSGKTEAFF
TGTGCCAGCAGCCAAGTATCAGGGAAGACTGAAGCTTTCTTT
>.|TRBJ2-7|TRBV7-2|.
CASSSVGGLNEQYF
TGTGCCAGCAGCTCTGTAGGGGGTCTTAACGAGCAGTACTTC
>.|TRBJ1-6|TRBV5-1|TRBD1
CASSPSGQGRPPLHF
TGCGCCAGCAGCCCAAGTGGACAGGGCCGTCCACCCCTCCACTTT
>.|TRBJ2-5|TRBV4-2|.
CASSPGVEVYETQYF
TGTGCCAGCAGCCCGGGGGTGGAGGTATATGAGACCCAGTACTTC
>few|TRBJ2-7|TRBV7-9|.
CASSSGTYEQYF
TGTGCCAGCAGCTCGGGGACCTACGAGCAGTACTTC
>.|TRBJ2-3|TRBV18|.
CASSPPGLQSGDTQYF
TGTGCCAGCTCACCACCCGGACTTCAAAGCGGAGATACGCAGTATTTT
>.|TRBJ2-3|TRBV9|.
CASSLSDRSTDTQYF
TGTGCCAGCAGCCTATCGGACAGAAGCACAGATACGCAGTATTTT
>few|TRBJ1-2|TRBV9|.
CASSPRGYGYTF
TGTGCCAGCAGCCCACGGGGCTATGGCTACACCTTC
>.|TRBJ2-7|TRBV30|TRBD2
CAWSVGGGSPYEQYF
TGTGCCTGGAGTGTAGGCGGGGGGTCCCCCTACGAGCAGTACTTC
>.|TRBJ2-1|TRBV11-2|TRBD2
CASSFAGTSGYNEQFF
TGTGCCAGCAGCTTTGCCGGGACTAGCGGCTACAATGAGCAGTTCTTC
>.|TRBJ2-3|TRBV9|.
CASSPLPGGTDTQYF
TGTGCCAGCAGCCCGCTGCCGGGGGGCACAGATACGCAGTATTTT
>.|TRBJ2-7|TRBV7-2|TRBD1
CASSTDSTGSVEQYF
TGTGCCAGCAGCACGGACTCGACAGGGAGTGTCGAGCAGTACTTC
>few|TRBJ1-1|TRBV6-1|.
CASTQRAGEAFF
TGTGCCAGCACCCAAAGGGCAGGGGAAGCTTTCTTT
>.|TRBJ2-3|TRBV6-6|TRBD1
CASSRQGALDTQYF
TGTGCCAGCAGTAGACAGGGGGCGTTAGATACGCAGTATTTT
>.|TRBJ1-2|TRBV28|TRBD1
CASGQGTNYGYTF
TGTGCCAGCGGACAGGGGACTAACTATGGCTACACCTTC
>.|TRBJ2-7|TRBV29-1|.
CSVEGRGGYEQYF
TGCAGCGTTGAAGGTAGGGGGGGCTACGAGCAGTACTTC
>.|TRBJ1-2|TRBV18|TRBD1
CASSRLGQGGGYTF
TGTGCCAGCTCACGTCTGGGACAGGGTGGCGGCTACACCTTC
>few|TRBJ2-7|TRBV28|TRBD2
CASSVTSGRATYEQYF
TGTGCCAGCAGTGTCACTAGCGGGAGGGCTACCTACGAGCAGTACTTC
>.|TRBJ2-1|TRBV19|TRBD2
CASSIDGGRAQFF
TGTGCCAGTAGTATAGACGGAGGGAGGGCGCAGTTCTTC
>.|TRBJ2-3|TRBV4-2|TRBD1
CASSPDRGVTDTQYF
TGTGCCAGCAGTCCCGACAGGGGCGTCACAGATACGCAGTATTTT
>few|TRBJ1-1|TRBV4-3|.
CASSQDEYTEAFF
TGCGCCAGCAGCCAAGATGAGTACACTGAAGCTTTCTTT
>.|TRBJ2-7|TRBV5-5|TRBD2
CASSLELAASDEQYF
TGTGCCAGCAGCTTGGAACTAGCGGCGAGCGACGAGCAGTACTTC
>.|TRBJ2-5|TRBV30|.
CAWGAGPQDRNF
TGTGCCTGGGGGGCCGGGCCTCAAGACCGAAACTTC
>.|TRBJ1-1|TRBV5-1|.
CASSFGANTEAFF
TGCGCCAGCAGCTTTGGGGCTAACACTGAAGCTTTCTTT